Detailed here is one T cell receptor (beta chain). Its cognate antigen has yet to be identified. Base qualities were left out, and no much larger clone turns up one base away. These data are taken from a study of human T cells and chemical hapten exposure (dated by TCRdb to the early 2020s). Looking at the study overall: For sensitization, 2% DPC in acetone was applied to a roughly 2 cm by roughly 2 cm area of upper inner arm skin. Patch testing was done on the upper back using Finn chambers containing 0.01% DPC, and results were scored after 6 days according to International Contact Dermatitis Research Group standards. Alopecia areata with under or over 50% scalp involvement, alopecia totalis and alopecia universalis were represented in the patient cohort, which was mostly female. Blood samples were taken from patients before sensitization (week 0) and then at 2, 6 and about 24 weeks after DPC sensitization. Libraries were pooled for sequencing, and per-sample TCR yields varied mainly because of small differences in library volumes within the pool. Under 30 alopecia patients gave blood for TCR sequencing at one to four time points (pre-sensitization, 2, 6 and 24 weeks). The study tracked peripheral blood TCR repertoire changes in vivo during primary and secondary sensitization to the hapten diphenylcyclopropenone (DPC) in alopecia patients. Throughout the study period of around 25 weeks, patients also received therapeutic DPC doses to the scalp every week.

Broad study findings and their caveats: A positive correlation was found between the number of PT1 expanded TCRs and patch test score, with significance reached at thresholds 8, 16 and 32 but not 4. DPC sensitization did not change the number of TCRs with a frequency above 1 in 1000, and there was no evidence of changes in global repertoire structure. Compared with pre-sensitization or healthy control sets, expanded TCRs formed significantly more large CDR3 similarity clusters, which is consistent with antigen-driven responses. Repeated subsampling changed both the strength of the expansion versus patch-test correlation and the threshold at which the correlation became significant. Because all patients had alopecia, a presumed autoimmune disease, the immune response of the patients might differ from that of healthy individuals.

Per the publication, the time point label means: patch test 1, 2 weeks after DPC sensitization. The intended sense of this specimen's treatment or condition label: therapeutic diphenylcyclopropenone sensitization with weekly scalp DPC. At every patch-test visit, the blood draw took place before the patch test was put on. Patients were considered eligible if aged 18 to 70, diagnosed with alopecia and deemed suitable for DPC therapy, and patients were excluded if pregnant. Total RNA was extracted from unfractionated whole blood collected in Tempus Blood RNA tubes. Inclusive of the bounding cysteine and phenylalanine, the CDR3 is 13 residues long. Of the read, only the CDR3 DNA is kept; its 39 bases are in frame from base 1. According to the germline V gene (reference sequence), CDR1 reads DFQATT and CDR2 reads SNEGSKA. The junction shows trimming of 6 bases on V and 2 bases on J, plus 14 bases between the germline ends.

The protocol used for the library was RACE. TCRdb records NextSeq 500 as the sequencer. During library preparation, unique molecular identifiers were attached to individual cDNA molecules so that TCRs could be counted in a quantitative, reproducible way. Both TCR alpha and TCR beta chains were sequenced from each blood RNA sample. As for the original processing: The median number of TCRs per sample was over 95,000, ranging from 23,224 to 690,600. V, J and CDR3 annotation of the TCR reads was carried out using the Decombinator software suite. For the PS versus PT1 abundance plots, all samples were subsampled to the same number of TCRs (28,000). TCRs were defined as expanded if absent before sensitization and observed at least eight times at the 2-week time point. Through fastp at Q25 and MiXCR, TCRdb rebuilt clones from the public reads, retaining in-frame beta chains. Records with the same CDR3 protein are collapsed into one entry carrying the most frequent genes and DNA. For this entry, the V and J calls and clone size follow TCRdb and not the study's own pipeline. The table for this sample lists 180,000 or so distinct CDR3 sequences; more than 12% of them were counted only once. The ten top clones hold less than 2% of the sample.

Sequencing used whole blood, obtained in connection with sensitization to the hapten diphenylcyclopropenone (DPC). The sequence derives from a woman aged 30 to 39 with alopecia areata. Some clones in this sample may be carry-over from other donors' samples. The chain is made from TRBV20-1 and TRBJ2-7; the D gene is possibly TRBD1, with 6 bases matching. The nucleotides are TGCAGTGCCCGGGACATTCGGGCCTACGAGCAGTACTTC. Its protein reads: CSARDIRAYEQYF.